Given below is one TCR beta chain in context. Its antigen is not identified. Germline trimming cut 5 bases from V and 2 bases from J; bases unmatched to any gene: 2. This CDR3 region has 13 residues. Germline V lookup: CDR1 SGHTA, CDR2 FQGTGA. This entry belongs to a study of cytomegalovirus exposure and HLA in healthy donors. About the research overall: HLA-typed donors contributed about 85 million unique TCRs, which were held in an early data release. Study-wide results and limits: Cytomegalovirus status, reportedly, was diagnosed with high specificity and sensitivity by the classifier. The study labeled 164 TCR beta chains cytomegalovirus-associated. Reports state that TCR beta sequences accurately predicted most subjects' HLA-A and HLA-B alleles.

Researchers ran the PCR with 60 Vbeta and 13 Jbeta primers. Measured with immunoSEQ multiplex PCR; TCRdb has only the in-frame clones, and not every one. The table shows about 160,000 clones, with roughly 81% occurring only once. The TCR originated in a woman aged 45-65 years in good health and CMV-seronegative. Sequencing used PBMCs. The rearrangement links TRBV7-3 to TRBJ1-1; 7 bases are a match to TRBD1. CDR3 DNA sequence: TGTGCCAGCAGCCCAGGGGGAAACACTGAAGCTTTCTTT. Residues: CASSPGGNTEAFF.